These T cell receptor beta chains were read from a single sample in a study of monozygotic twins with inflammatory bowel disease. From the 5' RACE reads, TCRdb lists one entry per CDR3 protein and no DNA. The sample table sets out around 40,000 distinct CDR3 sequences. The sample consisted of blood. These receptors all stem from a human donor with ulcerative colitis or Crohn's disease, or a healthy co-twin of an affected twin (not recorded which). Each CDR3 is given with its conserved first and last residue. The listing skips clone size in some rows; elsewhere it reads once, few, many or a size class.

J gene	V gene	clone size	CDR3 protein
TRBJ1-4	TRBV20-1	NA	CSAGDRGSTEKLFF
TRBJ2-3	TRBV5-6	NA	CASSSGQPTDTQYF
TRBJ1-2	TRBV12-3/TRBV12-4	NA	CASSKSPRVSNYGYTF
TRBJ2-2	TRBV29-1	NA	CSVGPSGLSTGELFF
TRBJ2-5	TRBV12-5	NA	CASGLGQGLQETQYF
TRBJ2-3	TRBV28	NA	CASSLNSLRTDTQYF
TRBJ1-2	TRBV30	NA	CAWSGYYGYTF
TRBJ1-2	TRBV19	NA	CASSIRGQPYGYTF
TRBJ1-5	TRBV2	NA	CASRADINQPQHF
TRBJ2-7	TRBV5-1	NA	CASSLDAREQYF
TRBJ1-5	TRBV6-4	NA	CASTFSGQGMFQPQHF
TRBJ1-5	TRBV18	NA	CASSRDGNQPQHF
TRBJ2-6	TRBV7-6	NA	CASSLGAGGGSGANVLTF
TRBJ2-4	TRBV19	medium-sized	CASSISGGPKNIQYF
TRBJ2-6	TRBV7-2	NA	CASSALGSGANVLTF
TRBJ2-6	TRBV27	NA	CASSSEGSGANVLTF
TRBJ2-7	TRBV5-4	NA	CASSFKGASYEQYF
TRBJ2-1	TRBV3-1	NA	CASSQRRGQDGEQFF
TRBJ2-2	TRBV6-1	NA	CASSVLRTENTGELFF
TRBJ1-2	TRBV29-1	NA	CSVGTRELNYGYTF
TRBJ2-1	TRBV2	NA	CASSPPGGRVEQFF
TRBJ1-2	TRBV5-5	NA	CASSSGQAIYGYTF
TRBJ2-5	TRBV28	NA	CASRDPRGSMLRETQYF
TRBJ2-7	TRBV10-3	NA	CAISGNSGRDEQYF
TRBJ2-7	TRBV5-5	NA	CASSATETGPSYEQYF
TRBJ1-5	TRBV20-1	NA	CSALRGGNQPQHF
TRBJ1-4	TRBV15	NA	CATSRGMEGVNEKLFF
TRBJ2-3	TRBV29-1	medium-sized	CSVDSPQGTDTQYF
TRBJ2-7	TRBV7-9	NA	CASSFPSGSYEQYF
TRBJ2-1	TRBV11-2	NA	CASSPDRTSYNEQFF
TRBJ2-5	TRBV6-4	NA	CASSDSSGGQLHF
TRBJ1-2	TRBV5-1	NA	CASSLEGTGGVGYTF
TRBJ2-1	TRBV20-1	NA	CSARLSGRAGNEQFF
TRBJ1-5	TRBV5-4	NA	CASSFSGAGDQPQHF
TRBJ1-1	TRBV19	NA	CASSFNMNTEAFF
TRBJ1-1	TRBV5-1	NA	CASRLGTGGWNTEAFF
TRBJ1-5	TRBV12-3/TRBV12-4	NA	CASSSGTSQPQHF
TRBJ2-1	TRBV10-3	NA	CAISEPSSGYNEQFF
TRBJ2-7	TRBV30	NA	CAWSAGLAGGHEQYF
TRBJ2-7	TRBV7-6	NA	CASSWSGEQYF
TRBJ2-2	TRBV7-9	NA	CASSLAQDNTGELFF
TRBJ2-1	TRBV5-4	NA	CASSLARASSYNEQFF
TRBJ2-5	TRBV7-9	NA	CASSVGTARETQYF
TRBJ1-5	TRBV4-3	large	CASSQAWGRLTYQPQHF
TRBJ1-2	TRBV7-2	NA	CASSFTAMKTVYGYTF
TRBJ1-1	TRBV28	NA	CASNPGGTEAFF
TRBJ2-1	TRBV6-1	NA	CAARDSRRNEQFF
TRBJ1-5	TRBV5-5	NA	CASSGGVQPQHF
TRBJ2-1	TRBV6-2/TRBV6-3	NA	CASSTGTPSYNEQFF
TRBJ2-1	TRBV12-3/TRBV12-4	NA	CASSSSSGVREQFF
TRBJ2-5	TRBV5-1	NA	CASSLSGTAGAQYF
TRBJ1-1	TRBV28	NA	CASSSKWGGSEAFF
TRBJ2-3	TRBV20-1	NA	CSAPAIGPDTQYF
TRBJ2-1	TRBV5-4	NA	CASSPRQQGAGGEQFF
TRBJ2-1	TRBV19	NA	CASSPRDRDYNEQFF
TRBJ1-4	TRBV18	NA	CASSPWRQPNEKLFF
TRBJ1-3	TRBV5-6	NA	CASSLYSSNTIYF
TRBJ1-2	TRBV28	NA	CASRSGGAGYGYTF